The 26 T cell receptor beta chains presented below share a single source sample, sequenced in a study of shared clonotypes between healthy human individuals. TCRdb's copy holds only in-frame clones and misses some; the assay was immunoSEQ multiplex PCR. The sample comprises about 1 million clones, about 75% of which are singletons, and roughly 1.4% rests with the top ten. Sequencing was done on a sample of memory CD4+ T cells sorted from blood. Subset in this sample: CD45RA-negative fraction. These receptors originate from a man aged 18-30 years in good health.

This chain links TRBV9 with TRBJ2-1; 9 nucleotides line up with TRBD1. Germline CDR1 SGDLS, CDR2 YYNGEE. This CDR3 is 18 amino acids long. V gave up 3 bases and J gave up 6 bases; unmatched junction bases: 16. The CDR3 DNA follows: TGTGCCAGCAGCGGTAGCTTGGAGACGGGACAGGGAAGCAATGAGCAGTTCTTC. Translation gives CASSGSLETGQGSNEQFF.

CDR3: CASSQRTSEAYNEQFF. DNA for the CDR3: TGCGCCAGCAGCCAGCGGACTAGCGAAGCCTACAATGAGCAGTTCTTC. V gene TRBV4-1 combines with J gene TRBJ2-1; 9 bases line up with TRBD2. The V gene's germline CDR1 is MGHRA and CDR2 YSYEKL. There are 16 residues in the CDR3. Trimming at V came to 3 bases and at J to 2 bases, leaving 5 bases not matched to a gene.

The rearrangement uses TRBV7-3 and TRBJ2-6; D call uncertain. Per the germline V gene, CDR1 is SGHTA and CDR2 is FQGTGA. V lost 1 base, J lost 0 bases, and 16 bases lay in between. CDR3 length: 19 residues. CDR3 sequence (DNA): TGTGCCAGCAGCTTAAGTCACGGCAGGCAAGACTCTGGGGCCAACGTCCTGACTTTC. It yields the protein CASSLSHGRQDSGANVLTF.

The CDR3 DNA reads as TGTGCCTGGAGTAGAAAGGACAGGGACGCTGGCGAGCAGTACTTC. Its protein is CAWSRKDRDAGEQYF. The rearrangement links TRBV30 to TRBJ2-7; 8 bases are a match to TRBD1. There are 15 residues in the CDR3. Looked up from germline, CDR1 is GTSNPN and CDR2 is SVGIG (reference sequence). J was trimmed by 6 bases and V by 2 bases; bases with no gene match: 12.

This chain joins TRBV6-5 and TRBJ1-2, with 10 bases matching TRBD1. The length of the CDR3 is 16 residues. Germline loops: CDR1 MNHEY, CDR2 SVGAGI. The V gene end was trimmed by 2 bases and the J gene end by 8 bases; junction bases not matched to a gene: 11. CDR3: CASSYTKTGGAGGYTF. CDR3 coding DNA: TGTGCCAGCAGTTACACCAAGACAGGGGGCGCAGGGGGCTACACCTTC.

The chain links TRBV2 to TRBJ2-2, with 10 bases matching TRBD2. Germline CDR1 reads SNHLY; CDR2 reads FYNNEI. V gave up 7 bases and J gave up 0 bases; unmatched junction bases: 2. This CDR3 is built from 15 residues. The DNA of the CDR3 is TGTGCCAGCACACTAGCGGGGCCGAACACCGGGGAGCTGTTTTTT. It is translated as CASTLAGPNTGELFF.

This chain uses TRBV9 with TRBJ2-7, with TRBD2 as a possible D gene (5 bases). The CDR3 spans 14 residues. Germline assignment: CDR1 SGDLS and CDR2 YYNGEE. Deletions cut 3 bases from V and 3 bases from J, with 13 bases between. CDR3 amino acids: CASSEAGSSYEQYF. As DNA, the CDR3 is TGTGCCAGCAGCGAGGCGGGCAGTAGCTACGAGCAGTACTTC.

The chain uses TRBV6-6 and TRBJ1-2; no clear D gene. This CDR3 is 13 amino acids long. Trimming removed 0 bases at V and 4 bases at J, with 6 bases between. Germline CDR1 and CDR2: MNHNY and SVGAGI (reference sequence). This chain's CDR3 is CASSYSNTYGYTF. In DNA form, the CDR3 reads TGTGCCAGCAGTTACTCGAATACCTATGGCTACACCTTC.

The V call is TRBV28, the J call TRBJ2-4, with TRBD2 matching over 13 bases. Germline trimming cut 7 bases from V and 4 bases from J; bases unmatched to any gene: 10. In germline, CDR1 is MDHEN, CDR2 SYDVKM. The CDR3 has 17 amino acids. The CDR3 region is CASTTSGGAVRKNIQYF. CDR3 bases: TGTGCCAGCACTACTAGCGGGGGGGCCGTTAGAAAAAACATTCAGTACTTC.

This CDR3 reads CSLGNREGYGYTF. The CDR3 region has the DNA TGCAGTCTAGGCAACAGGGAAGGCTATGGCTACACCTTC. The chain combines TRBV29-1 with TRBJ1-2; maybe TRBD1 (6 bases). Per germline, CDR1 SQVTM and CDR2 ANQGSEA. This CDR3 is 13 amino acids long. The full variable domain, rest sourced from reference TRBV29-1 and TRBJ1-2, is SAVISQKPSRDICQRGTSLTIQCQVDSQVTMMFWYRQQPGQSLTLIATANQGSEATYESGFVIDKFPISRPNLTFSTLTVSNMSPEDSSIYLCSLGNREGYGYTFGSGTRLTVV.

V usage is TRBV9 and J usage is TRBJ2-3; 9 bases are a match to TRBD2. This CDR3 has 15 amino acids. V was pared by 0 bases and J by 6 bases, with 5 bases of the junction left unmatched. Germline CDR1 is SGDLS and CDR2 is YYNGEE. The CDR3 DNA reads TGTGCCAGCAGCGTAGCGGCGGGGGGGCGTGATACGCAGTATTTT. Amino acid sequence: CASSVAAGGRDTQYF. Full variable domain (missing parts from reference TRBV9 and TRBJ2-3): DSGVTQTPKHLITATGQRVTLRCSPRSGDLSVYWYQQSLDQGLQFLIQYYNGEERAKGNILERFSAQQFPDLHSELNLSSLELGDSALYFCASSVAAGGRDTQYFGPGTRLTVL.

The V gene is TRBV5-8, the J gene TRBJ1-2; D is ambiguous. The CDR3 has 16 amino acids. Trimming shortened V by 0 bases and J by 4 bases, and 16 bases separated the two germline ends. The germline CDR1 and CDR2 sequences are SGHTS and YDEGEE. CDR3 DNA: TGTGCCAGCAGCTTGGTAGGATGGTTCGGAGGCTATGGCTACACCTTC. As protein: CASSLVGWFGGYGYTF.

The table lists this clone with a count of one. This chain uses TRBV7-9 with TRBJ2-1, with D possibly TRBD1 on 6 matching bases. The germline V gene encodes CDR1 SEHNR and CDR2 FQNEAQ (reference sequence). V lost 1 base and J lost 2, with 6 bases in between. This CDR3 has 14 residues. In DNA, the CDR3 is TGTGCCAGCAGCTTAGGGACAGCCTACAATGAGCAGTTCTTC. This gives the protein CASSLGTAYNEQFF. Using reference TRBV7-9 and TRBJ2-1 for the parts outside the CDR3, the full variable domain is DTGVSQNPRHKITKRGQNVTFRCDPISEHNRLYWYRQTLGQGPEFLTYFQNEAQLEKSRLLSDRFSAERPKGSFSTLEIQRTEQGDSAMYLCASSLGTAYNEQFFGPGTRLTVL.

For this clone: Germline and junction disagree at one end, which may indicate a read error. The chain uses TRBV5-4 and TRBJ2-7; maybe TRBD1 (6 bases). The CDR3 consists of 14 residues. Looked up from germline, CDR1 is SGHNT and CDR2 is YYREEE (reference sequence). DNA for the CDR3: TGTGCCAGCAGCTTTGACAGGTTCTCCTACGAGCGGTACTTC. Translation gives CASSFDRFSYERYF.

V and J are TRBV28 and TRBJ2-1, with 7 bases matching TRBD2. V gave up 7 bases and J gave up 7 bases; unmatched junction bases: 7. The CDR3 is 13 amino acids. CDR1 and CDR2 (germline): MDHEN, SYDVKM. The CDR3 DNA sequence: TGTGCCAGCACCCTCGGGGGGACGAATGAGCAGTTCTTC. This encodes CASTLGGTNEQFF.

The V gene is TRBV6-1, the J gene TRBJ1-1, with a possible D match to TRBD1 (5 bases). The germline V gene has CDR1 MNHNS and CDR2 SASEGT. The CDR3 extends over 16 amino acids. The V gene lost 3 bases and the J gene lost 1 base, with 15 bases spanning the gap. CDR3: CASSDPRGGKNTEAFF. CDR3 in DNA: TGTGCCAGCAGTGACCCACGGGGGGGGAAGAACACTGAAGCTTTCTTT.

The DNA for the CDR3 is TGTGCCAGCAGCCAAGACAGGGTGGGTAGCAATCAGCCCCAGCATTTT. Encoded protein: CASSQDRVGSNQPQHF. This chain connects TRBV7-2 to TRBJ1-5, with TRBD1 identical over 7 bases. Germline values: CDR1 SGHTA, CDR2 FQGNSA. Germline trimming cut 5 bases from V and 0 bases from J; bases unmatched to any gene: 7. This CDR3 has 16 amino acids.

This chain uses TRBV5-4 with TRBJ1-2, with D unresolved. This CDR3 is 14 amino acids long. From germline, CDR1 is SGHNT and CDR2 YYREEE (reference sequence). Deletions cut 4 bases from V and 5 bases from J, with 15 bases between. CDR3 sequence: CASSPSGQSYGYTF. The CDR3 bases are TGTGCCAGCAGCCCGTCCGGCCAGTCGTATGGCTACACCTTC.

The chain is built from TRBV5-1 and TRBJ2-5; D not certain. In germline, CDR1 is SGHRS, CDR2 YFSETQ. The CDR3 has 14 amino acids. Trimming removed 3 bases from V and 1 base from J, with 10 bases in between. The chain's CDR3 is CASSSESVQETQYF. The CDR3 DNA reads TGCGCCAGCAGCTCCGAATCAGTCCAAGAGACCCAGTACTTC.

The chain employs TRBV5-1 and TRBJ2-3, with TRBD2 identical over 8 bases. V trimming: 2 bases; J trimming: 7 bases; junction bases outside the gene matches: 9. The CDR3 has 15 residues. CDR1 SGHRS and CDR2 YFSETQ come from the germline V gene. CDR3 DNA: TGCGCCAGCAGCTTTGGACCGGGGGGGCAGAATACGCAGTATTTT. Amino acid sequence: CASSFGPGGQNTQYF.

The DNA of the CDR3 is TGTGCCAGCAGTGAGCAACAGGGGGATGGTGAAAAACTGTTTTTT. Its protein is CASSEQQGDGEKLFF. V usage is TRBV6-1 and J usage is TRBJ1-4; 8 bases line up with TRBD1. V was pared by 3 bases and J by 7 bases, with 7 bases of the junction left unmatched. Germline CDR1 reads MNHNS; CDR2 reads SASEGT. This CDR3 comprises 15 residues.

The chain has TRBV19 and TRBJ1-2; D may be TRBD1 (5 bases). The CDR3 contains 14 residues. CDR1 is LNHDA, CDR2 SQIVND, per germline (reference sequence). The V and J ends lost 1 base and 6 bases respectively, with 12 bases between them. CDR3 loop: CASSIGTSSHGYTF. In nucleotides, the CDR3 is TGTGCCAGTAGTATAGGGACATCGTCGCATGGCTACACCTTC.

The V and J genes are TRBV10-3 and TRBJ2-7; 8 positions agree with TRBD2. Germline CDR1 reads ENHRY; CDR2 reads SYGVKD. Trimming cost V 0 bases and J 4 bases; bases outside gene matches: 2. This CDR3 is 14 amino acids long. CDR3 residues: CAISESQRGYEQYF. In nucleotides, the CDR3 is TGTGCCATCAGTGAGTCCCAGCGGGGGTACGAGCAGTACTTC.

The CDR3 region has the DNA TGTGCCAGCAGCCGCACGGTTTTGCTCCCAGATACGCAGTATTTT. Protein product: CASSRTVLLPDTQYF. V and J are TRBV7-2 and TRBJ2-3; D gene uncertain. This CDR3 contains 15 residues. The germline V gene encodes CDR1 SGHTA and CDR2 FQGNSA. V dropped 5 bases and J dropped 4 bases, with 16 bases sitting between them.

This clone has more than one count but fewer than ten. V gene TRBV5-1 combines with J gene TRBJ1-2; tentatively, D is TRBD1 (5 bases). The germline CDR1 and CDR2 sequences are SGHRS and YFSETQ. This CDR3 spans 16 amino acids. Deletions cut 5 bases from V and 4 bases from J, with 21 bases between. CDR3 region: CASSKDSAGTSYGYTF. CDR3 coding DNA: TGCGCCAGCAGTAAAGACAGCGCGGGGACCTCCTATGGCTACACCTTC.

The rearrangement joins TRBV10-3 to TRBJ2-1, with 12 bases fitting TRBD2. The CDR3 sequence is 13 residues long. The germline CDR1 and CDR2 sequences are ENHRY and SYGVKD. The junction had 1 base not matched to a gene; V was cut back by 7 bases and J by 6 bases. The CDR3 DNA reads TGTGCCATCACTAGCGGGAGGGCCAATGAGCAGTTCTTC. Protein product: CAITSGRANEQFF.